This passage covers 26 T cell receptor beta chains from one sample sequenced in a study of T cells in Graves' hyperthyroidism and ophthalmopathy. Amplification yielded TCR beta CDR3 regions, with RNA transcripts as the source. During a first-round RT-PCR of the TCR CDR3, the HTBI primer set was used. Using its own MiXCR run on the multiplex PCR reads, TCRdb lists one record per CDR3 protein. The sample contains about 210,000 distinct CDR3 sequences, under 20% of which appear only once. Sequencing was done on a sample of blood. These receptors all stem from a man aged 50 or older with Graves' hyperthyroidism.

The gene calls are TRBV4-2 and TRBJ2-3; 7 bases match TRBD2. The V segment lost 2 bases and the J segment 2 bases; nucleotides outside the gene matches: 7. Looked up from germline, CDR1 is LGHNA and CDR2 is YNFKEQ. The CDR3 covers 16 residues. The CDR3 reads CASSQHLAANTDTQYF. The CDR3 DNA follows: TGTGCCAGCAGCCAACACCTAGCGGCGAACACAGATACGCAGTATTTT.

This clonotype was detected many times. The chain joins TRBV3-1 to TRBJ1-2; D might be TRBD1 (5 bases). Germline CDR1 is LGHDT and CDR2 is YNNKEL (reference sequence). The CDR3 loop spans 13 amino acids. V lost 4 bases to trimming and J lost 1 base, with 7 bases between them. CDR3 nucleotide sequence: TGTGCCAGCAGCCGCGGACATAACTATGGCTACACCTTC. Protein product: CASSRGHNYGYTF.

This clonotype was found many times. The chain employs TRBV11-3 and TRBJ2-3; 11 positions match TRBD2. V was clipped by 1 base and J by 1 base; unmatched bases: 1. Germline assignment: CDR1 SGHNT and CDR2 YENEEA. The length of the CDR3 is 16 residues. The CDR3 coding sequence is TGTGCCAGCAGCTTAGGACTAGCGGGACGCACAGATACGCAGTATTTT. This gives the protein CASSLGLAGRTDTQYF.

In this sample, this clonotype turned up many times. The V call is TRBV6-9, the J call TRBJ2-1; possibly TRBD1 for D (5 bases). Germline CDR1 MNHGY, CDR2 SVAAGI. V was clipped by 0 bases and J by 6 bases, with 15 bases between them. The CDR3 has 16 amino acids. The CDR3 spells CASSYSIQAVCNEQFF. The CDR3 region has the DNA TGTGCCAGCAGTTATTCGATACAGGCGGTTTGCAATGAGCAGTTCTTC.

V and J are TRBV5-5 and TRBJ2-2, with D perhaps TRBD1 or TRBD2 (5 bases each). This CDR3 comprises 16 residues. V dropped 0 bases and J dropped 6 bases, with 15 bases sitting between them. Per the germline V gene, CDR1 is SGHKS and CDR2 is YYEKEE (reference sequence). The CDR3 DNA reads as TGTGCCAGCAGCTTGGGCACCCTCCGGGGCGCCGGGGAGCTGTTTTTT. This translates into CASSLGTLRGAGELFF.

This clonotype was observed many times. The chain is built from TRBV12-3 or TRBV12-4 and TRBJ2-7; perhaps D is TRBD1 or TRBD2 (5 bases each). This CDR3 comprises 13 residues. The V end was cut by 3 bases, the J end by 2 bases, with 8 bases between. The CDR3 DNA sequence: TGTGCCAGCAGTTTCAGGGACGCCTACGAGCAGTACTTC. This codes for CASSFRDAYEQYF.

This clonotype was detected many times. This chain joins TRBV5-1 and TRBJ2-7; 8 bases are shared with TRBD1. This CDR3 region has 14 residues. Germline V lookup: CDR1 SGHRS, CDR2 YFSETQ. J lost 4 bases, V lost 7 bases, and 10 bases had no gene match. CDR3: CASEVGTGHYEQYF. DNA of the CDR3: TGCGCCAGCGAGGTAGGGACAGGACATTACGAGCAGTACTTC.

This clonotype appeared many times. The rearrangement joins TRBV2 to TRBJ1-5; D may be TRBD1 (6 bases). Germline values: CDR1 SNHLY, CDR2 FYNNEI. Between the trimmed V and J ends, which lost 2 bases and 1 base, there was a span of 9 bases. This CDR3 comprises 15 residues. CDR3 DNA: TGTGCCAGCAGTGAAATGGGGGCAAGCAATCAGCCCCAGCATTTT. This codes for CASSEMGASNQPQHF.

In its sample, this clonotype was seen many times. The V gene is TRBV3-1, the J gene TRBJ2-7; 8 nucleotides match TRBD2. The CDR3 has 14 amino acids. From germline, CDR1 is LGHDT and CDR2 YNNKEL (reference sequence). V gave up 3 bases and J gave up 1 base; unmatched junction bases: 2. CDR3 sequence (DNA): TGTGCCAGCAGCCACACTAGCGGATCCTACGAGCAGTACTTC. As protein: CASSHTSGSYEQYF.

The rearrangement links TRBV28 to TRBJ1-3; D remains ambiguous. V was clipped by 10 bases and J by 0 bases, with 13 bases between them. Germline-derived CDR1 and CDR2 are MDHEN and SYDVKM. CDR3 length: 14 residues. The CDR3 bases are TGTGCCACCATGGGGTGGAGCTCTGGAAACACCATATATTTT. Residues: CATMGWSSGNTIYF. Full variable domain (remainder filled in from reference TRBV28 and TRBJ1-3): DVKVTQSSRYLVKRTGEKVFLECVQDMDHENMFWYRQDPGLGLRLIYFSYDVKMKEKGDIPEGYSVSREKKERFSLILESASTNQTSMYLCATMGWSSGNTIYFGEGSWLTVV.

For this clonotype: This could be a read error, since a much larger clone is one nucleotide away. The CDR3 sequence is CASSSSNYDYTF. The DNA for the CDR3 is TGTGCCAGCAGTAGTTCGAACTATGACTACACCTTC. The chain employs TRBV12-3 or TRBV12-4 and TRBJ1-2; no clear D. This CDR3 has 12 residues.

In its sample, this clonotype was seen many times. This chain connects TRBV7-9 to TRBJ2-5; TRBD1 might be the D (6 bases). Germline CDR1 and CDR2: SEHNR and FQNEAQ (reference sequence). The CDR3 totals 13 residues. The V and J ends lost 5 bases and 5 bases respectively, with 12 bases between them. The CDR3 coding sequence is TGTGCCAGCAGCAACAGGGCGACCGAGACCCAGTACTTC. It codes for CASSNRATETQYF.

This clonotype was observed many times. The chain links TRBV12-3 or TRBV12-4 to TRBJ1-1; the D is unclear. Trimming cost V 3 bases and J 3 bases, with 11 bases left between them. The CDR3 is 14 amino acids. The chain's CDR3 is CASSLWGVDTEAFF. As DNA, the CDR3 is TGTGCCAGCAGTTTGTGGGGAGTTGACACTGAAGCTTTCTTT.

This chain uses TRBV28 with TRBJ2-3, with 14 bases that match TRBD2. CDR1 MDHEN and CDR2 SYDVKM come from the germline V gene. This CDR3 contains 18 residues. J gave up 4 bases and V 3 bases, and 9 bases lay outside the gene matches. As DNA, the CDR3 is TGTGCCAGCAGTTTGGTGTTCGGACTAGCGGGAGGACCAGATACGCAGTATTTT. This gives the protein CASSLVFGLAGGPDTQYF.

V is TRBV28 and J is TRBJ1-1, with 7 bases matching TRBD1. The CDR3 extends over 14 amino acids. V was clipped by 6 bases and J by 2 bases; unmatched bases: 6. The germline CDR1 and CDR2 sequences are MDHEN and SYDVKM. The CDR3 loop reads CASRSGTDNTEAFF. The CDR3, as DNA: TGTGCCAGCAGGTCCGGGACAGACAACACTGAAGCTTTCTTT.

This clonotype was seen a single time. V gene TRBV28 combines with J gene TRBJ2-2; 8 bases align to TRBD1. Germline-derived CDR1 and CDR2 are MDHEN and SYDVKM. This CDR3 region has 14 residues. The V and J ends lost 8 bases and 7 bases, in that order; junction bases with no gene match: 9. The CDR3 nucleotides read TGTGCCAGCGGAATGGACAGGGAAGTCGGGGAGCTGTTTTTT. This encodes CASGMDREVGELFF.

The sample holds many counts of this clonotype. The chain employs TRBV4-3 and TRBJ2-7, with 9 bases identical to TRBD1. The CDR3 runs to 14 residues. Germline V gene sequence: CDR1 LGHNA, CDR2 YSLEER. Germline trimming cut 6 bases from V and 7 bases from J; bases unmatched to any gene: 10. The CDR3 loop reads CASSWDRDVGEQYF. DNA for the CDR3: TGCGCCAGCAGTTGGGACAGGGATGTCGGTGAGCAGTACTTC.

On this clonotype itself: Sequence at one end of the junction differs from germline and may be a read error. The chain links TRBV6-1 to TRBJ2-4, with D possibly TRBD2 on 5 matching bases. The CDR3 length is 14 residues. Germline-derived CDR1 and CDR2 are MNHNS and SASEGT. CDR3 sequence: CASSRDYFKNTQYF. The CDR3 nucleotides read TGTGCCAGCAGCCGAGACTATTTCAAAAACACTCAGTACTTC.

The V and J genes are TRBV19 and TRBJ2-1; D uncertain. Trimming left V 5 bases short and J 9 bases short, with 11 bases between. Germline lookup yields CDR1 LNHDA and CDR2 SQIVND (reference sequence). This CDR3 is 12 amino acids long. The CDR3 nucleotides are TGTGCCAGTAGTTTTTCTTGGGGTGAGCAGTTCTTC. Residues: CASSFSWGEQFF.

This sequence joins TRBV10-3 and TRBJ1-2, with D perhaps matching TRBD1 (5 bases). Trimming removed 3 bases from V and 4 bases from J, with 9 bases in between. The CDR3 is 13 residues long. CDR1 is ENHRY, CDR2 SYGVKD, per germline. CDR3 sequence (DNA): TGTGCCATCAGTGAAGGGGTTACCTATGGCTACACCTTC. As protein: CAISEGVTYGYTF.

This clonotype was counted only a few times. The V call is TRBV3-1, the J call TRBJ2-2; D is uncertain. V lost 0 bases and J 3 bases, leaving 8 bases between the germline ends. The germline gives CDR1 LGHDT, CDR2 YNNKEL (reference sequence). The CDR3 contains 15 residues. This CDR3 reads CASSQDYRDTGELFF. In DNA form, the CDR3 reads TGTGCCAGCAGCCAAGATTACAGAGACACCGGGGAGCTGTTTTTT.

This clonotype was seen a handful of times. The rearrangement joins TRBV9 to TRBJ1-6, with 8 positions matching TRBD1. Germline V lookup: CDR1 SGDLS, CDR2 YYNGEE. With 0 bases clipped from V and 10 bases from J, the junction kept 6 bases outside the gene matches. The CDR3 has 15 amino acids. CDR3 sequence reads: CASSVGTGMGSPLHF. In nucleotides, the CDR3 is TGTGCCAGCAGCGTAGGGACAGGGATGGGCTCACCCCTCCACTTT. The whole variable domain, remainder taken from reference TRBV9 and TRBJ1-6, is DSGVTQTPKHLITATGQRVTLRCSPRSGDLSVYWYQQSLDQGLQFLIQYYNGEERAKGNILERFSAQQFPDLHSELNLSSLELGDSALYFCASSVGTGMGSPLHFGNGTRLTVT.

This clonotype has a count of ten or more. The rearrangement joins TRBV7-9 to TRBJ2-5, with no clear D. V dropped 6 bases and J dropped 5 bases, with 7 bases sitting between them. Germline V CDR1 and CDR2: SEHNR, FQNEAQ (reference sequence). This CDR3 region has 11 residues. The CDR3 region has the DNA TGTGCCAGCAGTCCAAGGGAGACCCAGTACTTC. This sequence encodes CASSPRETQYF.

There are many counts of this clonotype. The chain is built from TRBV12-3 or TRBV12-4 and TRBJ2-5, with 8 bases identical to TRBD2. Trimming at V came to 6 bases and at J to 2 bases, leaving 5 bases not matched to a gene. This CDR3 region has 14 residues. CDR3 sequence: CASSSIAGQETQYF. CDR3 in DNA: TGTGCCAGCAGCTCAATAGCGGGACAAGAGACCCAGTACTTC.

This clonotype appeared many times. V is TRBV29-1 and J is TRBJ2-1, with a possible D match to TRBD1 (5 bases). CDR1 is SQVTM and CDR2 is ANQGSEA in the germline V gene. V shed 4 bases and J shed 5 bases, with 9 bases lying between them. This CDR3 is built from 12 residues. CDR3 loop: CSVVIGDNEQFF. CDR3 DNA sequence: TGCAGCGTTGTGATAGGGGACAATGAGCAGTTCTTC.

Many counts were recorded for this clonotype. The chain has TRBV7-8 and TRBJ2-7, with 7 bases lining up with TRBD1. Germline CDR1 reads SGHVS; CDR2 reads FQNEAQ. There are 17 residues in the CDR3. V shed 1 base and J 6 bases; nucleotides not matched to a gene: 15. The CDR3: CASSLGFAAGGRSEQYF. For the CDR3, the DNA is TGTGCCAGCAGCTTAGGTTTTGCGGCAGGGGGAAGGTCCGAGCAGTACTTC.